These T cell receptor beta chains were read from a single sample in a study of T cells after yellow fever vaccination. From the 5' RACE reads, TCRdb called clonotypes with MiXCR, one entry per CDR3 protein. The repertoire includes roughly 350,000 distinct CDR3 sequences, about 4% of them detected once, and approximately 25% sits in the top ten. The specimen comprised PBMCs, sampled 5 days after the yellow fever booster vaccination. These receptors were taken from a man aged 18 to 35 who received the YFV17D yellow fever vaccine. CDR3s include the opening cysteine and the closing phenylalanine or tryptophan. The order of the fields is V gene, D gene, clone size, J gene, CDR3 DNA, CDR3 protein. D genes are given only for firm matches. The listing skips clone size in some rows; elsewhere it reads once, few, many or a size class.

V gene: TRBV7-8; D gene: TRBD1; clone size: -; J gene: TRBJ2-4; CDR3 DNA: TGTGCCAGCAGCTTAGCGCAACAGGGGTTAGCCAAAAACATTCAGTACTTC; CDR3 protein: CASSLAQQGLAKNIQYF
V gene: TRBV5-1; D gene: TRBD1; clone size: -; J gene: TRBJ2-4; CDR3 DNA: TGCGCCAGCAGCACGGGAACAGGGGGTTTCGGAAACATTCAGTACTTC; CDR3 protein: CASSTGTGGFGNIQYF
V gene: TRBV30; D gene: -; clone size: many; J gene: TRBJ2-1; CDR3 DNA: TGTGCCTGGAGACTAGGATCCTACAATGAGCAGTTCTTC; CDR3 protein: CAWRLGSYNEQFF
V gene: TRBV5-1; D gene: TRBD2; clone size: many; J gene: TRBJ2-1; CDR3 DNA: TGCGCCAGCAGCTTATTAGCGGGGGGGGACAATGAGCAGTTCTTC; CDR3 protein: CASSLLAGGDNEQFF
V gene: TRBV6-5; D gene: -; clone size: few; J gene: TRBJ2-3; CDR3 DNA: TGTGCCAGCAGTTACTACCCACGGCAGGGGAGCACAGATACGCAGTATTTT; CDR3 protein: CASSYYPRQGSTDTQYF
V gene: TRBV7-9; D gene: -; clone size: -; J gene: TRBJ1-1; CDR3 DNA: TGTGCCAGCAGCTTTCGTCTGGGGGCGAACACTGAAGCTTTCTTT; CDR3 protein: CASSFRLGANTEAFF
V gene: TRBV5-1; D gene: -; clone size: -; J gene: TRBJ2-2; CDR3 DNA: TGCGCCAGCAGCGACACTAGTTCCGGGGAGCTGTTTTTT; CDR3 protein: CASSDTSSGELFF
V gene: TRBV5-1; D gene: -; clone size: many; J gene: TRBJ1-6; CDR3 DNA: TGCGCCAGCAGCTTTGGAACGGATTCACCCCTCCACTTT; CDR3 protein: CASSFGTDSPLHF
V gene: TRBV4-3; D gene: TRBD1; clone size: -; J gene: TRBJ2-1; CDR3 DNA: TGCGCCAGCAGCCTTATGCCCCTCGACAGGGGGCGAGCCAATGAGCAGTTCTTC; CDR3 protein: CASSLMPLDRGRANEQFF
V gene: TRBV23-1; D gene: -; clone size: few; J gene: TRBJ2-1; CDR3 DNA: TGCGCCAGCACCCCCGAGGTTCCCTACAATGAGCAGTTCTTC; CDR3 protein: CASTPEVPYNEQFF
V gene: TRBV12-3/TRBV12-4; D gene: TRBD1; clone size: -; J gene: TRBJ1-1; CDR3 DNA: TGTGCCAGCATTACGGACAGGGGGCCTCACACTGAAGCTTTCTTT; CDR3 protein: CASITDRGPHTEAFF
V gene: TRBV29-1; D gene: -; clone size: few; J gene: TRBJ1-6; CDR3 DNA: TGCAGCGTTGCTCCGGGGCCGACGAATTCACCCCTCCACTTT; CDR3 protein: CSVAPGPTNSPLHF
V gene: TRBV12-3/TRBV12-4; D gene: -; clone size: few; J gene: TRBJ1-2; CDR3 DNA: TGTGCCAGCAGGAGGACTTCTAACTATGGCTACACCTTC; CDR3 protein: CASRRTSNYGYTF
V gene: TRBV13; D gene: -; clone size: many; J gene: TRBJ2-2; CDR3 DNA: TGTGCCAGCAGCCCCCCGGACACCGGGGAGCTGTTTTTT; CDR3 protein: CASSPPDTGELFF
V gene: TRBV9; D gene: -; clone size: -; J gene: TRBJ2-3; CDR3 DNA: TGTGCCAGCAGCGTAGTAACGACCCCCACAGATACGCAGTATTTT; CDR3 protein: CASSVVTTPTDTQYF
V gene: TRBV5-1; D gene: TRBD1; clone size: many; J gene: TRBJ1-6; CDR3 DNA: TGCGCCAGCAGCTGGTCGGACAGGAGCTCCTATAATTCACCCCTCCACTTT; CDR3 protein: CASSWSDRSSYNSPLHF
V gene: TRBV19; D gene: TRBD1; clone size: -; J gene: TRBJ1-2; CDR3 DNA: TGTGCCAGTCACGGGACAGTAGCTAACTATGGCTACACCTTC; CDR3 protein: CASHGTVANYGYTF
V gene: TRBV11-2; D gene: TRBD1; clone size: -; J gene: TRBJ2-5; CDR3 DNA: TGTGCCAGCAGCTTAGCGGACAGGGGGCAGGAGACCCAGTACTTC; CDR3 protein: CASSLADRGQETQYF
V gene: TRBV7-6; D gene: -; clone size: many; J gene: TRBJ2-7; CDR3 DNA: TGTGCCAGCAGCTTAGGTAGTGGTGGTCTGTACGAGCAGTACTTC; CDR3 protein: CASSLGSGGLYEQYF
V gene: TRBV7-3; D gene: -; clone size: few; J gene: TRBJ1-1; CDR3 DNA: TGTGCCAGCAGCCAATCGGGGGACACTGAAGCTTTCTTT; CDR3 protein: CASSQSGDTEAFF
V gene: TRBV5-1; D gene: -; clone size: few; J gene: TRBJ1-2; CDR3 DNA: TGCGCCAGCAGCTTGTTTGGGCAGGGAACTGAGAACTATGGCTACACCTTC; CDR3 protein: CASSLFGQGTENYGYTF
V gene: TRBV5-1; D gene: TRBD2; clone size: many; J gene: TRBJ2-1; CDR3 DNA: TGCGCCAGCAGCTACGGACTAGCGGGGTTAGATGAGCAGTTCTTC; CDR3 protein: CASSYGLAGLDEQFF
V gene: TRBV5-1; D gene: TRBD1; clone size: -; J gene: TRBJ1-1; CDR3 DNA: TGCGCCAGCAGCTTACCGGGACAGGGGGCTGAGAACGTCTTGAACACTGAAGCTTTCTTT; CDR3 protein: CASSLPGQGAENVLNTEAFF
V gene: TRBV5-1; D gene: -; clone size: few; J gene: TRBJ1-2; CDR3 DNA: TGCGCCAGCGGCGTGAGAGGGGGGGCCGCCTATGGCTACACCTTC; CDR3 protein: CASGVRGGAAYGYTF
V gene: TRBV18; D gene: -; clone size: few; J gene: TRBJ2-5; CDR3 DNA: TGTGCCAGCTCAGCACTAGCCTACCAAGAGACCCAGTACTTC; CDR3 protein: CASSALAYQETQYF
V gene: TRBV20-1; D gene: -; clone size: many; J gene: TRBJ2-2; CDR3 DNA: TGCAGTGCTACTTCACTAGCTACGAACACCGGGGAGCTGTTTTTT; CDR3 protein: CSATSLATNTGELFF
V gene: TRBV19; D gene: -; clone size: few; J gene: TRBJ1-2; CDR3 DNA: TGTGCCAGTAGTACCATTACGAGGACGGGGAGGAACTATGGCTACACCTTC; CDR3 protein: CASSTITRTGRNYGYTF
V gene: TRBV2; D gene: -; clone size: few; J gene: TRBJ1-1; CDR3 DNA: TGTGCCAGCAGTAAAGATCAGATAGCGAACACTGAAGCTTTCTTT; CDR3 protein: CASSKDQIANTEAFF
V gene: TRBV20-1; D gene: TRBD2; clone size: few; J gene: TRBJ2-5; CDR3 DNA: TGCAGTGCTGGGGGGGTTGGGGGGTTCCAAGAGACCCAGTACTTC; CDR3 protein: CSAGGVGGFQETQYF
V gene: TRBV10-3; D gene: -; clone size: -; J gene: TRBJ1-1; CDR3 DNA: TGTGCCATCAGTGAGTCTAGGGGGATCCGAATGAACACTGAAGCTTTCTTT; CDR3 protein: CAISESRGIRMNTEAFF
V gene: TRBV6-6; D gene: TRBD1; clone size: few; J gene: TRBJ1-2; CDR3 DNA: TGTGCCAGCAACCTACAGGGGGCGATTAGAAGCTACACCTTC; CDR3 protein: CASNLQGAIRSYTF
V gene: TRBV7-2; D gene: -; clone size: -; J gene: TRBJ2-5; CDR3 DNA: TGTGCCAGCGCCGACGCGGGGGCACTTCAAGAGACCCAGTACTTC; CDR3 protein: CASADAGALQETQYF
V gene: TRBV23-1; D gene: TRBD1; clone size: -; J gene: TRBJ1-5; CDR3 DNA: TGCGCCAGCACCCCATCGGGGAGGGGGCTGTTGCCCCAGCATTTT; CDR3 protein: CASTPSGRGLLPQHF
V gene: TRBV5-1; D gene: TRBD1; clone size: -; J gene: TRBJ2-2; CDR3 DNA: TGCGCCAGCAGCTTGGGGGACAGGAACACCGGGGAGCTGTTTTTT; CDR3 protein: CASSLGDRNTGELFF
V gene: TRBV18; D gene: TRBD1; clone size: few; J gene: TRBJ2-3; CDR3 DNA: TGTGCCAGCTCGCTACTCTCCGGGACAGACACAGATACGCAGTATTTT; CDR3 protein: CASSLLSGTDTDTQYF
V gene: TRBV27; D gene: -; clone size: many; J gene: TRBJ1-5; CDR3 DNA: TGTGCCAGATCCGGACAGCGCGATCAGCCCCAGCATTTT; CDR3 protein: CARSGQRDQPQHF
V gene: TRBV2; D gene: -; clone size: many; J gene: TRBJ1-2; CDR3 DNA: TGTGCCACTACGGACGTCGGTCGTGGCTACACCTTC; CDR3 protein: CATTDVGRGYTF
V gene: TRBV6-5; D gene: -; clone size: few; J gene: TRBJ2-1; CDR3 DNA: TGTGCCAGCAGTTACGCAAAGGACAGCCACAATGAGCAGTTCTTC; CDR3 protein: CASSYAKDSHNEQFF
V gene: TRBV6-2/TRBV6-3; D gene: -; clone size: few; J gene: TRBJ1-2; CDR3 DNA: TGTGCCAGCAGCTCACAGGGAGCCTATGGCTACACCTTC; CDR3 protein: CASSSQGAYGYTF
V gene: TRBV20-1; D gene: TRBD2; clone size: few; J gene: TRBJ2-3; CDR3 DNA: TGCAGTGCTAGGACCCCGTGGGGCGGGGGGTATACTAGCACAGATACGCAGTATTTT; CDR3 protein: CSARTPWGGGYTSTDTQYF
V gene: TRBV7-2; D gene: -; clone size: -; J gene: TRBJ2-5; CDR3 DNA: TGTGCCAGCAGCAGATCCAGGGTCCAGCAAGAGACCCAGTACTTC; CDR3 protein: CASSRSRVQQETQYF
V gene: TRBV27; D gene: -; clone size: -; J gene: TRBJ1-2; CDR3 DNA: TGTGCCAGCAGCCTCTCCAGCTCCCGAGCTATCTATGGCTACACCTTC; CDR3 protein: CASSLSSSRAIYGYTF
V gene: TRBV10-2; D gene: -; clone size: few; J gene: TRBJ2-5; CDR3 DNA: TGCGCCAGCAGTCTCCTTGGACTCGGAGAAGAGACCCAGTACTTC; CDR3 protein: CASSLLGLGEETQYF
V gene: TRBV5-1; D gene: TRBD2; clone size: -; J gene: TRBJ2-1; CDR3 DNA: TGCGCCAGCAGCTTGGGGAGCGGGGATTACAATGAGCAGTTCTTC; CDR3 protein: CASSLGSGDYNEQFF
V gene: TRBV4-1; D gene: -; clone size: -; J gene: TRBJ2-7; CDR3 DNA: TGCGCCAGCAGCCAAGTTAAGGGGGGGCCGTACGAGCAGTACTTC; CDR3 protein: CASSQVKGGPYEQYF
V gene: TRBV12-3/TRBV12-4; D gene: -; clone size: -; J gene: TRBJ2-7; CDR3 DNA: TGTGCCAGCAGCGAGGACGGCAACTCCTACGAGCAGTACTTC; CDR3 protein: CASSEDGNSYEQYF
V gene: TRBV5-1; D gene: TRBD1; clone size: -; J gene: TRBJ1-1; CDR3 DNA: TGCGCCAGCAGCTGGGACAGGCCGAACACTGAAGCTTTCTTT; CDR3 protein: CASSWDRPNTEAFF
V gene: TRBV27; D gene: -; clone size: -; J gene: TRBJ1-3; CDR3 DNA: TGTGCCACCGCAGCGGGCATGGGAAACACCATATATTTT; CDR3 protein: CATAAGMGNTIYF
V gene: TRBV10-2; D gene: -; clone size: -; J gene: TRBJ1-1; CDR3 DNA: TGCGCCAGCAGGGGGGTTGGTGGGAACACTGAAGCTTTCTTT; CDR3 protein: CASRGVGGNTEAFF